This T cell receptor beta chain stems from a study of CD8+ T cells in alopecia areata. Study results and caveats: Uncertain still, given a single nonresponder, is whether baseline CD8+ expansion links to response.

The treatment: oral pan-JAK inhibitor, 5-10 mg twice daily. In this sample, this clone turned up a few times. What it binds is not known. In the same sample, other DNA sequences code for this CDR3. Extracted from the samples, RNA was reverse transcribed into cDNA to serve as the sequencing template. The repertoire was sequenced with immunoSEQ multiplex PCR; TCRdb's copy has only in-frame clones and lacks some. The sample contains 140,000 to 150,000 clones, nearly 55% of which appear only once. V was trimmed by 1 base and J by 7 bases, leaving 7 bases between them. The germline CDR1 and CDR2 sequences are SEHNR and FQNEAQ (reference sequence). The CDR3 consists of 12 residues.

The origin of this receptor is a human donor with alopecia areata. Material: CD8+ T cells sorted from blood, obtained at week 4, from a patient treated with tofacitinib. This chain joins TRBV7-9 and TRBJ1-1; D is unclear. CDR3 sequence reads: CASSLGLSEAFF. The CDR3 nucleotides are TGTGCCAGCAGCTTAGGTTTGAGTGAAGCTTTCTTT.